Below, 31 T cell receptor beta chains from the same sample are listed, as sequenced in a study of shared clonotypes between healthy human individuals. Terminally differentiated effector memory CD45RA+ cells were excluded from the naive CD8 cells, which were CD45RO-negative and positively selected for CCR7. Using immunoSEQ multiplex PCR, the repertoire was profiled, and TCRdb retains in-frame clones only, with some absent. This table has 1.5 million to 2.5 million clones, just under 95% appearing once. The sample consisted of naive CD8+ T cells sorted from blood. The receptor set was obtained from a man aged 18 to 30 in good health.

DNA for the CDR3: TGTGCCAGCAGTTTAGCGGCAGGGCTAACCTACGAGCAGTACTTC. This codes for CASSLAAGLTYEQYF. The chain combines TRBV27 with TRBJ2-7; tentative D call: TRBD1 (5 bases). Germline loops: CDR1 MNHEY, CDR2 SMNVEV (reference sequence). The CDR3 length is 15 residues. With 2 bases removed from V and 2 bases from J, the gap between germline ends came to 13 bases.

The chain joins TRBV6-1 to TRBJ2-7, with D hard to call. The CDR3 is made up of 13 amino acids. CDR1 and CDR2 from the germline V gene are MNHNS and SASEGT. Between the trimmed V and J ends, which lost 5 bases and 7 bases, there was a span of 15 bases. CDR3 region: CASSSATHGEQYF. The DNA of the CDR3 is TGTGCCAGCAGTTCCGCCACTCATGGGGAGCAGTACTTC.

The gene calls are TRBV5-1 and TRBJ2-1, with 11 bases identical to TRBD1. CDR1 SGHRS and CDR2 YFSETQ come from the germline V gene. This CDR3 comprises 17 residues. The J segment lost 7 bases and the V segment lost 0 bases, leaving 9 bases of the junction unmatched. CDR3 region: CASSLAPGQGVFNEQFF. The CDR3 nucleotides are TGCGCCAGCAGCTTGGCTCCGGGACAGGGGGTTTTTAATGAGCAGTTCTTC.

This clone was found a few times. The chain links TRBV7-2 to TRBJ1-5; no clear D gene. Trimming removed 3 bases at V and 0 bases at J, with 12 bases between. CDR3 length: 16 residues. CDR1 SGHTA and CDR2 FQGNSA come from the germline V gene. The CDR3 region has the DNA TGTGCCAGCAGCTTCGGTTGGAAGGATAGCAATCAGCCCCAGCATTTT. Protein sequence: CASSFGWKDSNQPQHF.

This clone was found once. This chain joins TRBV7-6 and TRBJ2-1, with D possibly being TRBD1 or TRBD2 (5 bases each). Germline assignment: CDR1 SGHVS and CDR2 FNYEAQ. The V and J ends lost 4 bases and 15 bases respectively, with 13 bases between them. The CDR3 runs 11 residues. CDR3 DNA sequence: TGTGCCAGCAGCTCGGGACCTAAACCGTTCTTC. Translating gives CASSSGPKPFF.

Concerning this clone itself: At the DNA level, this CDR3 is encoded by other sequences in the same sample as well. This chain uses TRBV28 with TRBJ1-5; D not certain. CDR1 is MDHEN and CDR2 is SYDVKM in the germline V gene. Between the trimmed V and J ends, which lost 3 bases and 6 bases, there was a span of 6 bases. This CDR3 contains 12 residues. The CDR3 loop is CASSFPGQPQHF. CDR3 in DNA: TGTGCCAGCAGTTTCCCAGGTCAGCCCCAGCATTTT. Full variable domain (missing parts from reference TRBV28 and TRBJ1-5): DVKVTQSSRYLVKRTGEKVFLECVQDMDHENMFWYRQDPGLGLRLIYFSYDVKMKEKGDIPEGYSVSREKKERFSLILESASTNQTSMYLCASSFPGQPQHFGDGTRLSIL.

The V call is TRBV4-1, the J call TRBJ2-7; 7 bases match TRBD1. CDR1 and CDR2 from the germline V gene are MGHRA and YSYEKL. Germline trimming cut 4 bases from V and 5 bases from J; bases unmatched to any gene: 8. The CDR3 runs to 14 residues. The CDR3 here is CASSLERGLNEQYF. As DNA, the CDR3 is TGCGCCAGCAGCCTCGAGAGGGGGCTAAACGAGCAGTACTTC.

The chain is built from TRBV27 and TRBJ1-1; 7 nucleotides agree with TRBD1. CDR1 MNHEY and CDR2 SMNVEV come from the germline V gene (reference sequence). V shed 3 bases and J 11 bases; nucleotides not matched to a gene: 9. The CDR3 has 13 residues. In nucleotides, the CDR3 is TGTGCCAGCAGTTTGGGGTCAGGGGGAATGGCTTTCTTT. This translates into CASSLGSGGMAFF.

Note on this clone: The sample carries other DNA sequences with the same CDR3. The chain's CDR3 is CASSLVGGTDTQYF. The CDR3 region has the DNA TGTGCCAGCAGTTTAGTCGGAGGGACAGATACGCAGTATTTT. The J gene is TRBJ2-3, the V gene TRBV27, with D maybe TRBD2 (6 bases). Trimming pared 2 bases from V and 3 bases from J, leaving 9 bases between. In germline, CDR1 is MNHEY, CDR2 SMNVEV (reference sequence). This CDR3 has 14 residues.

The chain uses TRBV6-1 and TRBJ2-1; 8 bases map to TRBD2. The CDR3 is 17 amino acids. The junction had 14 bases not matched to a gene; V was cut back by 2 bases and J by 8 bases. Germline CDR1 is MNHNS and CDR2 is SASEGT. CDR3: CASSESTPAGEGYEQFF. CDR3 in DNA: TGTGCCAGCAGTGAAAGTACCCCAGCGGGAGAAGGGTATGAGCAGTTCTTC.

Note on this clone: This CDR3 is also generated by other DNA sequences in the sample. The rearrangement uses TRBV9 and TRBJ2-7, with D unclear. The CDR3 has 14 amino acids. V dropped 0 bases and J dropped 2 bases, with 9 bases sitting between them. Germline loops: CDR1 SGDLS, CDR2 YYNGEE. CDR3: CASSVGGGTYEQYF. CDR3 DNA sequence: TGTGCCAGCAGCGTAGGTGGCGGAACCTACGAGCAGTACTTC.

The V and J genes are TRBV6-1 and TRBJ2-2; no reliable D call. This CDR3 contains 15 residues. Trimming pared 10 bases from V and 3 bases from J, leaving 18 bases between. Germline values: CDR1 MNHNS, CDR2 SASEGT. In nucleotides, the CDR3 is TGTGCCACCGTGAAAAGGGAAGGCCACACCGGGGAGCTGTTTTTT. Its translation is CATVKREGHTGELFF.

Note on this clone: One end of the junction does not line up with germline, which may come from a read error. The chain employs TRBV5-4 and TRBJ2-5, with D perhaps being TRBD1 or TRBD2 (5 bases each). The CDR3 extends over 13 amino acids. Looked up from germline, CDR1 is SGHNT and CDR2 is YYREEE (reference sequence). This CDR3 reads CASSFNTVGPLDF. CDR3 DNA sequence: TGTGCCAGCAGCTTCAATACGGTGGGACCCCTCGACTTC.

With respect to this clone: This specimen includes other DNA sequences encoding the same CDR3. The chain links TRBV11-2 to TRBJ2-7; unclear D gene. The CDR3 contains 14 residues. Between the trimmed V and J ends, which lost 1 base and 0 bases, there was a span of 7 bases. Germline CDR1 is SGHAT and CDR2 is FQNNGV. CDR3 sequence (DNA): TGTGCCAGCAGCTTAGGAGGCAGCTCCTACGAGCAGTACTTC. Translated, it gives CASSLGGSSYEQYF.

This clone has just a few counts. The rearrangement links TRBV7-9 to TRBJ2-7; 10 bases fit TRBD1. The CDR3 extends over 14 amino acids. CDR1 SEHNR and CDR2 FQNEAQ come from the germline V gene (reference sequence). V lost 2 bases, J lost 5 bases, and 3 bases stayed unmatched. The CDR3 loop reads CASSLSGTGDEQYF. The DNA for the CDR3 is TGTGCCAGCAGCTTATCCGGGACAGGGGACGAGCAGTACTTC.

A single count supports this clone. The CDR3 here is CASRRFGETQYF. The CDR3 nucleotides read TGTGCCAGCAGACGGTTTGGAGAGACCCAGTACTTC. V and J are TRBV6-5 and TRBJ2-5; D gene uncertain. Trimming took 6 bases from V and 4 from J, leaving 9 bases between them. This CDR3 has 12 amino acids. CDR1 is MNHEY, CDR2 SVGAGI, per germline.

The chain carries TRBV20-1 and TRBJ1-2; no firm D call. The length of the CDR3 is 11 residues. Trimming took off 1 base at V and 6 bases at J, with 6 bases between the two ends. Germline CDR1 reads DFQATT; CDR2 reads SNEGSKA (reference sequence). Written as DNA, the CDR3 is TGCAGTGCTAGAGGGGCAGATGGCTACACCTTC. This encodes CSARGADGYTF.

The chain is built from TRBV10-1 and TRBJ2-1, with D possibly matching TRBD1 (6 bases). The V gene lost 3 bases and the J gene lost 6 bases, with 9 bases spanning the gap. The CDR3 spans 13 residues. The germline gives CDR1 WNHNN, CDR2 SYGVQD (reference sequence). In nucleotides, the CDR3 is TGCGCCAGCAGTGACTTGGACAGCAATGAGCAGTTCTTC. Amino acid sequence: CASSDLDSNEQFF.

The V call is TRBV7-2, the J call TRBJ1-1; D is possibly TRBD1 (6 bases). Between the trimmed V and J ends, which lost 5 bases and 0 bases, there was a span of 13 bases. CDR1 SGHTA and CDR2 FQGNSA come from the germline V gene. CDR3 size: 15 residues. CDR3: CASSAGTYMNTEAFF. The CDR3 bases are TGTGCCAGCAGCGCCGGGACATATATGAACACTGAAGCTTTCTTT.

The rearrangement joins TRBV2 to TRBJ2-1; D possibly uses TRBD1 or TRBD2 (5 bases each). V was shortened by 11 bases and J by 8 bases, with 16 bases between the two germline ends. In germline, CDR1 is SNHLY, CDR2 FYNNEI. CDR3 length: 12 amino acids. As DNA, the CDR3 is TGTGCCCTAGGGACCAGGAGCTATGAGCAGTTCTTC. It specifies CALGTRSYEQFF.

This chain joins TRBV7-9 and TRBJ2-7; 8 bases are shared with TRBD1. With V trimmed by 5 bases and J by 1 base, 4 bases remained unmatched. This CDR3 is 14 amino acids long. Germline assignment: CDR1 SEHNR and CDR2 FQNEAQ (reference sequence). CDR3 sequence: CASSARDRSYEQYF. The CDR3, as DNA: TGTGCCAGCAGCGCCCGGGACAGGTCCTACGAGCAGTACTTC.

The chain combines TRBV29-1 with TRBJ2-2; weak D call: TRBD2 (5 bases). V gave up 3 bases and J gave up 4 bases, with 9 bases separating them. The germline V gene encodes CDR1 SQVTM and CDR2 ANQGSEA. The CDR3 length is 13 residues. This CDR3 reads CSVDGVGTGELFF. The CDR3 DNA is TGCAGCGTTGACGGGGTCGGCACCGGGGAGCTGTTTTTT.

In its sample, this clone was seen a few times. The chain employs TRBV9 and TRBJ1-1, with a tentative D call TRBD1 (5 bases). Trimming shortened V by 0 bases and J by 1 base, and 13 bases separated the two germline ends. The CDR3 spans 16 residues. Germline CDR1 and CDR2: SGDLS and YYNGEE. CDR3 in amino acids: CASSVGSGLQNTEAFF. Written as DNA, the CDR3 is TGTGCCAGCAGCGTAGGTTCAGGGCTACAGAACACTGAAGCTTTCTTT.

This sequence joins TRBV2 and TRBJ2-1; 11 nucleotides line up with TRBD2. J gave up 7 bases and V 10 bases, and 9 bases lay outside the gene matches. CDR1 is SNHLY and CDR2 is FYNNEI in the germline V gene. The CDR3 contains 14 residues. CDR3 bases: TGTGCCATCCCACTAGCGGGAGAGGATAATGAGCAGTTCTTC. Translated: CAIPLAGEDNEQFF.

Concerning this clone: This may stem from a read error, because a much larger clone lies one nucleotide away. The chain has TRBV27 and TRBJ2-1, with 9 bases matching TRBD1. The length of the CDR3 is 14 residues. Per germline, CDR1 MNHEY and CDR2 SMNVEV (reference sequence). The V and J ends lost 4 bases and 2 bases, in that order; junction bases with no gene match: 0. CDR3 residues: CASSWDRAYNEQFF. CDR3 coding DNA: TGTGCCAGCAGTTGGGACAGGGCCTACAATGAGCAGTTCTTC.

V usage is TRBV7-9 and J usage is TRBJ1-1; D might be TRBD1 (5 bases). Germline lookup yields CDR1 SEHNR and CDR2 FQNEAQ (reference sequence). This CDR3 spans 14 amino acids. The V and J ends lost 5 bases and 3 bases respectively, with 13 bases between them. CDR3: CASSRGVADTEAFF. Here the CDR3 DNA reads TGTGCCAGCAGCCGGGGGGTGGCGGACACTGAAGCTTTCTTT.

The V and J genes are TRBV27 and TRBJ1-4; D may be TRBD1 (6 bases). Trimming removed 8 bases at V and 5 bases at J, with 12 bases between. This CDR3 spans 13 amino acids. CDR1 MNHEY and CDR2 SMNVEV come from the germline V gene (reference sequence). CDR3 amino acids: CASSWGQNEKLFF. Here the CDR3 DNA reads TGTGCCAGCTCATGGGGGCAAAATGAAAAACTGTTTTTT.

This chain uses TRBV6-5 with TRBJ2-1, with 9 bases matching TRBD2. Trimming removed 5 bases from V and 3 bases from J; junction bases left unmatched: 2. This CDR3 region has 14 residues. In germline, CDR1 is MNHEY, CDR2 SVGAGI. The DNA of the CDR3 is TGTGCCAGCAGTCTAGCGGGACTCTACAATGAGCAGTTCTTC. Translated, it gives CASSLAGLYNEQFF.

This clone was recorded a few times. This chain connects TRBV5-1 to TRBJ1-1, with a weak D call TRBD1 (6 bases). Looked up from germline, CDR1 is SGHRS and CDR2 is YFSETQ. The CDR3 has 17 amino acids. Trimming left V 2 bases short and J 0 bases short, with 17 bases between. Here the CDR3 DNA reads TGCGCCAGCAGCTTACTAGGGGGGCTGTCGATGAACACTGAAGCTTTCTTT. Its protein is CASSLLGGLSMNTEAFF.

In regard to this clone: Within the sample, other DNA sequences also encode this same CDR3. This chain uses TRBV9 with TRBJ2-1, with a tentative D call TRBD1 (5 bases). V was clipped by 0 bases and J by 2 bases, with 9 bases between them. The CDR3 extends over 15 amino acids. The V gene's germline CDR1 is SGDLS and CDR2 YYNGEE. CDR3 sequence reads: CASSVGQGAYNEQFF. The CDR3 DNA follows: TGTGCCAGCAGCGTAGGTCAGGGTGCCTACAATGAGCAGTTCTTC.

The rearrangement links TRBV2 to TRBJ2-1, with D hard to call. V lost 3 bases to trimming and J lost 1 base, with 16 bases between them. Per the germline V gene, CDR1 is SNHLY and CDR2 is FYNNEI. The CDR3 contains 17 residues. This CDR3 is CASSDEVLTASYNEQFF. The CDR3 DNA is TGTGCCAGCAGTGATGAGGTACTGACGGCATCCTACAATGAGCAGTTCTTC.